This TCR beta chain stems from a study of OX40 agonist ivuxolimab in advanced cancers. Study information: Every 2 weeks, ivuxolimab was infused into the patients intravenously at between 0.01 and 10 mg/kg. Earlier anti-PD-1, anti-PD-L1 or anti-CTLA-4 therapy was permitted; roughly 40% had received some.

Findings and caveats of the study: Those patients achieving a partial response at 0.1-3.0 mg/kg showed among the lowest clonal expansion.

The method was immunoSEQ multiplex PCR; TCRdb's version includes in-frame clones alone and lacks a portion of them. Found here are under 140,000 clones, 89% of them singletons; the top ten hold less than 0.35%. The CDR3 covers 14 residues. Germline CDR1 is SGHTA and CDR2 is FQGNSA. A word on this clone: Its specificity is unknown.

Any history of autoimmune disease or systemic immunosuppression disqualified patients. The input for sequencing was CD4+ or CD8+ T cells sorted from blood, taken in a trial of the OX40 agonist ivuxolimab. The source is an adult with an advanced solid tumor such as melanoma, head and neck, liver or kidney cancer. This chain links TRBV7-2 with TRBJ2-5; D gene uncertain. TRBJ2-7 explains the end of the DNA better; the J call may be wrong. CDR3: CASSPVGSSYEQYF. CDR3 nucleotides: TGTGCCAGCAGCCCCGTGGGAAGCTCCTACGAGCAGTACTTC.